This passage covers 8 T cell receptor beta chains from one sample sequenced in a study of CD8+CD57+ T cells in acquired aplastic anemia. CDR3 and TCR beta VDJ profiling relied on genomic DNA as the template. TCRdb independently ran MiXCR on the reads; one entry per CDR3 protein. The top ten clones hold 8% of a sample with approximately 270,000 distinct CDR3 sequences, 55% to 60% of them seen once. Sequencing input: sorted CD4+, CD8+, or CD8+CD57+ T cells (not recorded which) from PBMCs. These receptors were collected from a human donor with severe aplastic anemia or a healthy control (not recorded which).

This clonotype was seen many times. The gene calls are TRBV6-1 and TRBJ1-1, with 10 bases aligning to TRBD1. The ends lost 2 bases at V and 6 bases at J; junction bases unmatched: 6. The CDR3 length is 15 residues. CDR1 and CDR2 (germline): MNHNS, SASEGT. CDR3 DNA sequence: TGTGCCAGCAGTGAATGGGACAGGGGCGTCCCTGAAGCTTTCTTT. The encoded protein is CASSEWDRGVPEAFF.

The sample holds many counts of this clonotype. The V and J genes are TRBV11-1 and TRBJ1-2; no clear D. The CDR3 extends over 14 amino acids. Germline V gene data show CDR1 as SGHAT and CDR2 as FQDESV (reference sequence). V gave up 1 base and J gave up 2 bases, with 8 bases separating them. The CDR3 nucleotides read TGTGCCAGCAGCTTAGATGACCGCAACTATGGCTACACCTTC. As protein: CASSLDDRNYGYTF.

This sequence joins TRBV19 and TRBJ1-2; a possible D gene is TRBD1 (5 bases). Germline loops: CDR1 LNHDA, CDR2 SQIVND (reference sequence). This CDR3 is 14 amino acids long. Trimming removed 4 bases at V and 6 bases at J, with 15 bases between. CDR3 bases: TGTGCCAGTAGTAGGCTAGCGGGAGGGGATGGCTACACCTTC. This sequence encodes CASSRLAGGDGYTF.

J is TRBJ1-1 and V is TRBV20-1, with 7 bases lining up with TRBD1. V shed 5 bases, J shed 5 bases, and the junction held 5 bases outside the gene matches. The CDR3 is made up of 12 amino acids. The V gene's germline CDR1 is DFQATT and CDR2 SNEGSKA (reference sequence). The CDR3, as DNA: TGCAGTGCTGGGGGACAGCTTACTGAAGCTTTCTTT. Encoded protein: CSAGGQLTEAFF.

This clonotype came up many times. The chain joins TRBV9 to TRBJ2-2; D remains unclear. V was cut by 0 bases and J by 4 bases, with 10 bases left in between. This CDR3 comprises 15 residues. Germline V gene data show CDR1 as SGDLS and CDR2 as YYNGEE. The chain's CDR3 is CASSVGGTPTGELFF. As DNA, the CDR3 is TGTGCCAGCAGCGTAGGAGGTACCCCCACCGGGGAGCTGTTTTTT.

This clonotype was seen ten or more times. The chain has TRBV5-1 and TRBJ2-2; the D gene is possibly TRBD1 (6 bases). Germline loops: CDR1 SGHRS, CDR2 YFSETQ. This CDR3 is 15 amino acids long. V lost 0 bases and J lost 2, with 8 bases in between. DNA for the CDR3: TGCGCCAGCAGCTTGGCACAGGGTAACACCGGGGAGCTGTTTTTT. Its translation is CASSLAQGNTGELFF. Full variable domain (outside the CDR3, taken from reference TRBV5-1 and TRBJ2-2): KAGVTQTPRYLIKTRGQQVTLSCSPISGHRSVSWYQQTPGQGLQFLFEYFSETQRNKGNFPGRFSGRQFSNSRSEMNVSTLELGDSALYLCASSLAQGNTGELFFGEGSRLTVL.

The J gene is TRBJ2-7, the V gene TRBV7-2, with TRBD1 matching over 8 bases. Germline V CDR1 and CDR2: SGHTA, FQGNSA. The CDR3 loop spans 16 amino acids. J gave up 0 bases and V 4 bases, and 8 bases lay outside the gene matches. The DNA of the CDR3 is TGTGCCAGCAGCTCGTGGACAGGGCCGAGCTCCTACGAGCAGTACTTC. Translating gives CASSSWTGPSSYEQYF.

CDR3 coding DNA: TGTGCCAGCAGCCCTAGTTGGACGGGGTACTATGGCTACACCTTC. It codes for CASSPSWTGYYGYTF. The rearrangement links TRBV7-9 to TRBJ1-2; D is unresolved. V dropped 5 bases and J dropped 3 bases, with 16 bases sitting between them. The CDR3 is made up of 15 amino acids. The germline V gene has CDR1 SEHNR and CDR2 FQNEAQ (reference sequence).